This T cell receptor beta chain originates from a study of monozygotic twins with inflammatory bowel disease. Collection of an approximately 2.5 ml blood sample took place per donor. Each TCR library consumed 3,500 to 4,500 ng of total RNA. Using the 5' RACE reads, TCRdb records one entry per CDR3 protein without DNA. The sample shows more than 120,000 distinct CDR3 sequences, and approximately 2.5% sits with its ten largest clones. Study-level points and caveats: The study supported no single strong signal or clonotype linked to IBD. Lower TCRbeta diversity (inverse Simpson) was seen in IBD patients than in healthy co-twins.

About this clonotype itself: Its antigen is undetermined.

Germline lookup yields CDR1 LNHDA and CDR2 SQIVND (reference sequence). The CDR3 is made up of 17 amino acids. The chain has TRBV19 and TRBJ2-6; with no DNA, the TCRdb D assignment of TRBD1 cannot be verified. This sequence originates from a human donor with ulcerative colitis or Crohn's disease, or a healthy co-twin of an affected twin (not recorded which). The specimen sequenced was blood. The CDR3 loop is CATLPGGDPSGANVLTF.